The rows below give T cell receptor beta chains drawn from one sample of a study of control samples from healthy donors and cancer patients. Measured with immunoSEQ multiplex PCR; TCRdb has only the in-frame clones, and not every one. Here the sample spans roughly 80,000 clones, over 85% being singletons. Sequenced material: PBMCs. The receptors here all came from a woman aged 55 to 70 with head and neck cancer. The CDR3 runs from the conserved cysteine through the conserved F or W. The D gene is left open where the match is weak.

TRBJ1-1,14,TRBV7-3,TRBD1,CASSSTGGNTEAFF,TGTGCCAGCAGCTCGACAGGGGGGAACACTGAAGCTTTCTTT
TRBJ2-7,15,TRBV4-3,TRBD1,CASSQRTGLPYEQYF,TGCGCCAGCAGCCAGAGGACAGGGCTGCCCTACGAGCAGTACTTC
TRBJ2-2,15,TRBV19,-,CASSIGLTRGGELFF,TGTGCCAGTAGTATAGGACTCACCAGGGGAGGGGAGCTGTTTTTT
TRBJ2-1,15,TRBV28,-,CASSVGTGTPHTQFF,TGTGCCAGCAGCGTCGGGACGGGGACTCCCCACACGCAGTTCTTC
TRBJ2-1,15,TRBV9,-,CASSVATPRYNEQFF,TGTGCCAGCAGCGTAGCTACCCCGAGGTACAATGAGCAGTTCTTC
TRBJ1-1,14,TRBV5-1,-,CASSLEGRSTEAFF,TGCGCCAGCAGCTTGGAAGGTAGAAGCACTGAAGCTTTCTTT
TRBJ1-6,15,TRBV7-9,-,CASSSEGSYNSPLHF,TGTGCCAGCAGCTCGGAGGGTTCCTATAATTCACCCCTCCACTTT
TRBJ2-3,14,TRBV29-1,TRBD1,CSVERGRAQNTQYF,TGCAGCGTTGAAAGGGGGCGGGCCCAAAATACGCAGTATTTT
TRBJ2-5,18,TRBV7-8,TRBD2,CASSLLRFLAGGKETQYF,TGTGCCAGCAGCTTACTCCGATTCCTAGCGGGCGGGAAAGAGACCCAGTACTTC
TRBJ1-1,14,TRBV7-9,-,CASSSTPIPSEAFF,TGTGCCAGCAGCTCAACTCCCATTCCAAGTGAAGCTTTCTTT
TRBJ2-3,17,TRBV2,TRBD2,CASSSGRTSGLRDTQYF,TGTGCCAGCAGTTCCGGGAGGACTAGCGGGTTGAGAGATACGCAGTATTTT
TRBJ2-1,13,TRBV2,-,CASRDYTYNEQFF,TGTGCCAGCAGGGACTACACCTACAATGAGCAGTTCTTC
TRBJ1-1,11,TRBV6-5,-,CAARGNTEAFF,TGTGCCGCCAGGGGGAACACTGAAGCTTTCTTT
TRBJ2-7,15,TRBV2,-,CASSPRTQGKDEQYF,TGTGCCAGCAGTCCCCGCACCCAGGGCAAAGACGAGCAGTACTTC
TRBJ1-5,17,TRBV19,TRBD1,CASSSHGQGGNNQPQHF,TGTGCCAGTAGTAGCCACGGACAGGGCGGAAACAATCAGCCCCAGCATTTT
TRBJ1-2,13,TRBV5-6,-,CASSLDLSEGYTF,TGTGCCAGCAGCCTCGACCTCTCAGAGGGCTACACCTTC
TRBJ2-7,16,TRBV7-9,-,CASSLALGTYGYEQYF,TGTGCCAGCAGCTTAGCCCTAGGGACCTACGGTTACGAGCAGTACTTC
TRBJ1-6,13,TRBV29-1,TRBD1,CSVGTGGDSPLHF,TGCAGCGTGGGGACAGGGGGCGATTCACCCCTCCACTTT
TRBJ2-7,16,TRBV7-9,TRBD1,CASSFNDRGRAYEQYF,TGTGCCAGCAGCTTCAACGACAGGGGAAGGGCCTACGAGCAGTACTTC
TRBJ2-1,15,TRBV19,-,CASSIINREGSEQFF,TGTGCCAGTAGTATTATCAACAGGGAGGGTTCGGAGCAGTTCTTC
TRBJ2-7,12,TRBV7-3,TRBD1,CASSWDSYEQYF,TGTGCCAGCAGCTGGGACAGCTACGAGCAGTACTTC
TRBJ1-4,14,TRBV4-1,-,CASSYTLDGNEGFF,TGCGCCAGCAGCTATACCCTCGATGGGAACGAAGGGTTTTTT
TRBJ2-5,14,TRBV18,-,CASSPGSTLETQYF,TGTGCCAGCTCACCCGGGTCTACTCTGGAGACCCAGTACTTC
TRBJ1-2,14,TRBV30,TRBD1,CAWSQGTVNYGYTF,TGTGCCTGGAGTCAGGGGACAGTTAACTATGGCTACACCTTC
TRBJ2-5,13,TRBV14,-,CASSQEKWGTQYF,TGTGCCAGCAGCCAAGAAAAATGGGGGACCCAGTACTTC
TRBJ1-2,13,TRBV18,TRBD1,CASSPGQAYGYTF,TGTGCCAGCTCACCAGGACAGGCCTATGGCTACACCTTC